Below are 23 T cell receptor beta chains sequenced from a single sample in a study of blood T cell repertoires in COVID-19. TCRdb's copy holds only in-frame clones and misses some; the assay was immunoSEQ multiplex PCR. Of over 150,000 clones in the sample, roughly 80% were seen once. Sequenced material: peripheral blood. These receptors were taken from a woman aged 55-75 years with COVID-19, enrolled during active disease.

This chain connects TRBV18 to TRBJ1-1; tentative D call: TRBD1 (5 bases). V lost 6 bases, J lost 2 bases, and 13 bases lay in between. CDR3 size: 14 residues. The V gene's germline CDR1 is KGHSH and CDR2 LQKENI. The CDR3: CASSGAQVNTEAFF. DNA of the CDR3: TGTGCCAGCTCTGGGGCGCAGGTAAACACTGAAGCTTTCTTT. Full variable domain (outside the CDR3, taken from reference TRBV18 and TRBJ1-1): NAGVMQNPRHLVRRRGQEARLRCSPMKGHSHVYWYRQLPEEGLKFMVYLQKENIIDESGMPKERFSAEFPKEGPSILRIQQVVRGDSAAYFCASSGAQVNTEAFFGQGTRLTVV.

The chain employs TRBV6-5 and TRBJ2-3, with TRBD1 matching over 9 bases. CDR3 length: 13 residues. Germline V lookup: CDR1 MNHEY, CDR2 SVGAGI. The junction had 7 bases not matched to a gene; V was cut back by 6 bases and J by 9 bases. The CDR3 here is CASSTTGGATQYF. CDR3 bases: TGTGCCAGCAGCACCACAGGGGGCGCGACGCAGTATTTT.

The chain has TRBV15 and TRBJ1-6; D is possibly TRBD1 (5 bases). Germline CDR1 LNHNV, CDR2 YYDKDF (reference sequence). This CDR3 comprises 14 residues. Trimming cost V 10 bases and J 4 bases, with 14 bases left between them. The CDR3 protein is CASRAQGYNSPLHF. CDR3 nucleotide sequence: TGTGCCAGTCGCGCCCAGGGATATAATTCACCCCTCCACTTT. Full variable domain (outside the CDR3, taken from reference TRBV15 and TRBJ1-6): DAMVIQNPRYQVTQFGKPVTLSCSQTLNHNVMYWYQQKSSQAPKLLFHYYDKDFNNEADTPDNFQSRRPNTSFCFLDIRSPGLGDTAMYLCASRAQGYNSPLHFGNGTRLTVT.

This chain links TRBV11-3 with TRBJ2-5; 7 nucleotides line up with TRBD1. Germline-derived CDR1 and CDR2 are SGHNT and YENEEA. Losses at the gene ends were 5 bases for V and 2 bases for J; bases not matched to a gene: 5. This CDR3 has 14 residues. In nucleotides, the CDR3 is TGTGCCAGCAGCCGAGGGGGCAGTCAAGAGACCCAGTACTTC. Amino acid sequence: CASSRGGSQETQYF.

V is TRBV29-1 and J is TRBJ1-2; 7 bases align to TRBD1. This CDR3 has 12 amino acids. Trimming removed 4 bases from V and 6 bases from J; junction bases left unmatched: 5. The germline gives CDR1 SQVTM, CDR2 ANQGSEA. This chain's CDR3 is CSVVDQGDGYTF. The CDR3 DNA is TGCAGCGTTGTAGACCAGGGGGATGGCTACACCTTC.

A single count supports this clone. This rearrangement joins TRBV29-1 to TRBJ1-6; the D gene is possibly TRBD1 (6 bases). The CDR3 is made up of 14 amino acids. V lost 3 bases, J lost 7 bases, and 13 bases lay in between. The germline gives CDR1 SQVTM, CDR2 ANQGSEA. CDR3 sequence: CSVDRDGGNSPLHF. Written as DNA, the CDR3 is TGCAGCGTTGACCGGGATGGGGGCAATTCACCCCTCCACTTT.

The V call is TRBV7-3, the J call TRBJ1-5; D is perhaps TRBD1 (5 bases). The V end was cut by 5 bases, the J end by 7 bases, with 15 bases between. The CDR3 runs 14 residues. The germline gives CDR1 SGHTA, CDR2 FQGTGA. CDR3 loop: CASSLDGGGQPQHF. In nucleotides, the CDR3 is TGTGCCAGCAGCCTAGACGGGGGAGGACAGCCCCAGCATTTT.

The CDR3 region has the DNA TGTGCCACCAGTGATTTCCCACCTGGTAGCGGGGGGACCCCCCAAGAGACCCAGTACTTC. Translation: CATSDFPPGSGGTPQETQYF. This chain joins TRBV24-1 and TRBJ2-5; 10 bases are a match to TRBD2. The CDR3 has 20 residues. Germline loops: CDR1 KGHDR, CDR2 SFDVKD. Trimming took 1 base from V and 1 from J; bases not matched to a gene: 14.

The J gene is TRBJ2-1, the V gene TRBV11-2; 11 bases are a match to TRBD2. Losses at the gene ends were 5 bases for V and 5 bases for J; bases not matched to a gene: 2. CDR3 length: 14 amino acids. In germline, CDR1 is SGHAT, CDR2 FQNNGV. The CDR3 is CASSLSGRDNEQFF. The DNA of the CDR3 is TGTGCCAGCAGCCTTAGCGGGAGGGACAATGAGCAGTTCTTC.

This sequence joins TRBV27 and TRBJ2-1; D is possibly TRBD2 (6 bases). Deletions cut 6 bases from V and 3 bases from J, with 15 bases between. CDR1 is MNHEY and CDR2 is SMNVEV in the germline V gene (reference sequence). This CDR3 has 15 amino acids. This CDR3 is CASRGRTRDYNEQFF. The CDR3 DNA reads TGTGCCAGCAGAGGGAGGACTCGGGACTACAATGAGCAGTTCTTC.

The rearrangement uses TRBV7-9 and TRBJ1-1, with 9 bases fitting TRBD1. There are 12 residues in the CDR3. Trimming cost V 5 bases and J 8 bases; bases outside gene matches: 3. Germline CDR1 reads SEHNR; CDR2 reads FQNEAQ (reference sequence). CDR3 sequence reads: CASSRGQGEAFF. Here the CDR3 DNA reads TGTGCCAGCAGCCGCGGACAGGGGGAAGCTTTCTTT.

The chain has TRBV9 and TRBJ2-5; 8 bases are a match to TRBD2. After removal of 4 bases from V and 6 bases from J, the junction contained 11 bases not matched to a gene. The CDR3 loop spans 15 amino acids. Germline V gene sequence: CDR1 SGDLS, CDR2 YYNGEE. CDR3 protein: CASSPSGTRIQTQYF. Written as DNA, the CDR3 is TGTGCCAGCAGCCCATCCGGGACTAGGATCCAGACCCAGTACTTC.

The CDR3 sequence is CASSLQGGQKAFF. CDR3 sequence (DNA): TGTGCCAGCAGCTTACAGGGGGGACAGAAAGCTTTCTTT. The chain combines TRBV7-3 with TRBJ1-1, with 7 positions matching TRBD1. The germline V gene has CDR1 SGHTA and CDR2 FQGTGA. The CDR3 consists of 13 residues. V lost 2 bases and J lost 9; bases outside the gene matches: 6.

The V call is TRBV3-1 (or the pseudogene TRBV3-2), the J call TRBJ2-1; 10 nucleotides line up with TRBD2. Germline lookup yields CDR1 LGHDT and CDR2 YNNKEL (reference sequence). J gave up 1 base and V 5 bases, and 2 bases lay outside the gene matches. This CDR3 has 15 amino acids. CDR3 protein: CASSYSGRSYNEQFF. The CDR3 DNA is TGTGCCAGCAGCTATAGCGGGAGGTCCTACAATGAGCAGTTCTTC.

The chain combines TRBV2 with TRBJ1-5, with D uncertain. Deletions cut 6 bases from V and 1 base from J, with 13 bases between. Germline V CDR1 and CDR2: SNHLY, FYNNEI. There are 15 residues in the CDR3. The CDR3 nucleotides read TGTGCCAGCAGCGCGACTGATAGAAGCAATCAGCCCCAGCATTTT. This sequence encodes CASSATDRSNQPQHF.

This clone was seen at least ten times. This chain links TRBV7-3 with TRBJ1-2; 7 bases map to TRBD1. The junction had 7 bases not matched to a gene; V was cut back by 5 bases and J by 4 bases. The germline gives CDR1 SGHTA, CDR2 FQGTGA. The CDR3 covers 14 residues. CDR3 DNA: TGTGCCAGCAGCCCCGGGACAGACCTCTATGGCTACACCTTC. Protein product: CASSPGTDLYGYTF.

This sequence joins TRBV6-5 and TRBJ2-7, with a weak D call TRBD1 (5 bases). The germline V and J ends were trimmed by 5 bases and 4 bases, with 12 bases remaining between them. The length of the CDR3 is 13 residues. Germline V gene sequence: CDR1 MNHEY, CDR2 SVGAGI. CDR3 sequence (DNA): TGTGCCAGCAGTATAGTCAGGGATTACGAGCAGTACGTC. Protein: CASSIVRDYEQYV.

This clone showed up just a few times. The rearrangement links TRBV7-8 to TRBJ2-4; 8 nucleotides line up with TRBD1. This CDR3 is 17 amino acids long. Germline V CDR1 and CDR2: SGHVS, FQNEAQ. Unmatched junction bases numbered 13, after V lost 3 bases and J lost 6 bases. The CDR3 nucleotides read TGTGCCAGCAGCTTCAGACCCTTACCGGGACAGGCAAACATTCAGTACTTC. Translated, it gives CASSFRPLPGQANIQYF.

This clone was counted between two and nine times. The chain recombines TRBV10-3 with TRBJ2-3, with a tentative D call TRBD1 (5 bases). V was cut by 0 bases and J by 1 base, with 8 bases left in between. The CDR3 extends over 15 amino acids. The germline CDR1 and CDR2 sequences are ENHRY and SYGVKD. CDR3 DNA sequence: TGTGCCATCAGTGAGTCAGGGGCGGGCACAGATACGCAGTATTTT. Translated: CAISESGAGTDTQYF.

The chain joins TRBV4-1 to TRBJ1-6; 7 bases are a match to TRBD1. CDR3 size: 17 residues. Trimming cost V 3 bases and J 7 bases; bases outside gene matches: 12. From germline, CDR1 is MGHRA and CDR2 YSYEKL. In DNA, the CDR3 is TGCGCCAGCAGCCACGTCGATGGAGGGGGCATGAATTCACCCCTCCACTTT. This translates into CASSHVDGGGMNSPLHF.

A few counts support this clone. The chain carries TRBV27 and TRBJ2-1; D is possibly TRBD2 (6 bases). The germline V gene encodes CDR1 MNHEY and CDR2 SMNVEV (reference sequence). The V gene lost 6 bases and the J gene lost 4 bases, with 13 bases spanning the gap. This CDR3 region has 14 residues. The DNA of the CDR3 is TGTGCCAGCAGGGGGGACTTACAGTACAATGAGCAGTTCTTC. As protein: CASRGDLQYNEQFF.

The gene calls are TRBV18 and TRBJ1-4; 8 bases align to TRBD1. V lost 5 bases to trimming and J lost 0 bases; unmatched junction nucleotides: 2. Per germline, CDR1 KGHSH and CDR2 LQKENI. The length of the CDR3 is 15 residues. The CDR3 loop reads CASSSGGPTNEKLFF. The CDR3 bases are TGTGCCAGCTCATCAGGGGGCCCAACTAATGAAAAACTGTTTTTT.

As for this clone: Other DNA sequences within the sample encode an identical CDR3. The chain has TRBV27 and TRBJ1-2; 7 bases match TRBD1. The germline gives CDR1 MNHEY, CDR2 SMNVEV (reference sequence). With V trimmed by 5 bases and J by 3 bases, 3 bases remained unmatched. CDR3 length equals 13 residues. This CDR3 is CASSTGAYYGYTF. The DNA of the CDR3 is TGTGCCAGCAGTACAGGGGCCTACTATGGCTACACCTTC.